This T cell receptor (beta chain) was recovered during a study of early T cells in non-severe SARS-CoV-2 infection. TCRdb called the 5' RACE reads again in MiXCR, with one record for every CDR3 protein. The sample lists fewer than 85,000 distinct CDR3 sequences, about 15% occurring once. V lost 7 bases and J lost 2, with 14 bases in between. There are 13 residues in the CDR3. CDR1 is GTSNPN, CDR2 SVGIG, per germline (reference sequence). The origin of this receptor is an adult who was a healthcare worker with PCR-confirmed SARS-CoV-2 infection or an uninfected control (not recorded which). Source material: whole blood. V gene TRBV30 combines with J gene TRBJ1-2; D unresolved. This chain's CDR3 is CASLLDLNYGYTF. CDR3 DNA sequence: TGTGCCTCGCTCTTGGACTTAAACTATGGCTACACCTTC.